The source of this T cell receptor (beta chain) is a study of tumor-infiltrating lymphocytes in primary liver carcinoma (dated 2017 in TCRdb). About the study as a whole: Of the five patients (three men and two women, aged 30 to 69 years), four had hepatocellular carcinoma and one had combined HCC and intrahepatic cholangiocarcinoma. The tumors of the five patients were staged as T1-T3 N0M0, with maximum diameters ranging from about 4 to 10 cm. Each sample produced roughly 3.5 to 7.13 million productive TCRbeta reads, and read depth showed no significant difference between tissue types. Across five regions of each liver tumor, along with adjacent normal tissue and blood, the study brought together TCRbeta repertoire sequencing, expression microarrays and whole-exome sequencing. A total of roughly 35 specimens from 5 patients, comprising about 25 tumor regions, 5 adjacent noncancerous liver tissues and 5 peripheral blood samples, were covered by TCRbeta repertoire sequencing. Technical replicate repertoires showed high reproducibility, with mean shared-clone rates approximately 0.87 and correlation coefficients above 0.95. What the study reported, not specific to this receptor: Because only the TCR beta chain was sequenced and unpaired alpha chains were not captured, true repertoire diversity is likely underestimated. Comparison of CD4+ and CD8+ T cell repertoires was precluded by the use of bulk unsorted samples. With just four or five patients in the study, the authors point out that the findings should be validated in a larger study. Repertoire overlap was higher between tumor regions (mean roughly 35%) than tumor-adjacent (approximately 17%) or tumor-blood (approximately 14%) pairs, consistent with antigen-driven expansion. The top 250 clones made up a significantly larger repertoire fraction in tumors than in blood (p = 0.039).

Starting from 500 to 650 ng total RNA, TCRbeta-specific cDNA was produced by reverse transcription with a constant-region primer and ProtoScript II reverse transcriptase. TCRbeta libraries were built with three nested multiplex PCR rounds, a slightly modified ARM-PCR procedure. Sample barcodes and Illumina adapters were added in a final 25-cycle PCR with Deep VentR polymerase. Before sequencing, amplicons between 200 and 500 bp were purified from gel using a QIAquick gel extraction kit. An Illumina HiSeq 2500 was used to sequence the TCRbeta amplicons, generating 250-bp paired-end reads. As for how the authors treated the data: Trimmomatic v0.33 was used to quality-trim the reads, and FLASH v1.2.11 was used to merge paired reads so that full CDR3 sequences could be recovered. MiGEC v1.2.1b assigned V, D and J germline segments to the rearranged TCRbeta sequences. Clonotype statistics, along with Shannon-Wiener diversity indices, were calculated using VDJtools v1.0.0. To cut down on sampling bias, every analysis after diversity analysis relied on just the 250 most abundant clonotypes from each sample. The public reads were quality trimmed at Q25 with fastp and then assembled into clones with MiXCR by TCRdb, keeping productive beta chains. Merged by CDR3 protein, the rows form single entries marked with the most common genes and DNA. In this record, the V and J calls reflect TCRdb's handling and not the investigators' own analysis. Here the sample has about 37,000 distinct CDR3 sequences; more than 60% occur a single time. Together, the top ten hold more than 35% of the sample.

The table lists this clonotype with many counts. Its antigen is unknown. At one end the junction does not follow the germline gene, possibly because of a read error. Without any cell sorting, total RNA and DNA were co-extracted from about 20-30 mg of bulk tissue using the AllPrep DNA/RNA mini kit. Between late 2015 and March 2016, 4 to 6 patients in China with histopathologically diagnosed primary liver carcinoma had surgical resection. Chronic HBV infection was present in the patients, and the patients were treatment-naive at sampling. Each fresh piece of tumor and adjacent tissue was cut in two, with one half stored in RNAlater at -80 degrees C and the other half sent for histology. The TCR comes from a man aged 35 to 55 with primary liver carcinoma and hepatitis B virus infection. The sample taken for sequencing was tumor-adjacent normal liver tissue.

In nucleotides, the sequence is TGTGCCAGCACCTCCTTCCCTGGACCGAGCCCTGAAAGACTGTTTTTT. It translates as CASTSFPGPSPERLFF. The chain is made from TRBV28 and TRBJ1-4; no D gene is confidently identified. From a lookup of the germline V gene, CDR1 and CDR2 are MDHEN and SYDVKM. The CDR3, cysteine through phenylalanine, is 16 amino acids long. The only DNA kept is the CDR3, 48 bases in frame from the first base.